The clone carrying this T cell receptor (beta chain) was counted ten times or more. This sample is part of a study of human T cells and chemical hapten exposure. V shed 0 bases and J shed 1 base, with 21 bases lying between them. Germline V lookup: CDR1 SGHVS, CDR2 FNYEAQ. There are 19 residues in the CDR3. Time point in this sample: patch test 1, 2 weeks after DPC sensitization. Treatment denoted: therapeutic diphenylcyclopropenone sensitization with weekly scalp DPC. Blood, whole and unfractionated, served as the source for total RNA extraction. MiXCR, applied by TCRdb to the RACE reads, yields one record per CDR3 protein. The table lists roughly 360,000 distinct CDR3 sequences, more than 4.5% of them singletons, with roughly 2.4% in the top ten.

This sample comprised whole blood, obtained in connection with sensitization to the hapten diphenylcyclopropenone (DPC). This receptor was taken from a woman aged 45 to 65 with alopecia areata. Some clones in this sample may be carry-over from other donors' samples. The genes are TRBV7-6 and TRBJ1-1; D call uncertain. The DNA of the CDR3 is TGTGCCAGCAGCTTAGCCAAATTGCAGGCGGCCAATACGAACACTGAAGCTTTCTTT. Its protein product is CASSLAKLQAANTNTEAFF.